This is a list of T cell receptor beta chains from one sample in a study of a mutant IDH1 vaccine in newly diagnosed glioma. Method: immunoSEQ multiplex PCR; TCRdb's copy keeps in-frame clones and lacks some. The data contain around 40,000 clones, approximately 85% of them singletons. These TCRs are of unknown antigen specificity. Sequenced here: PBMCs, sampled from a glioma patient whose treatment included an IDH1 peptide vaccine. The receptors were sampled from a man aged 35 to 55 with glioma. Both conserved end residues are part of each CDR3. D genes are given only for firm matches. Clone size is shown for a subset of rows, as once, few, many or a class of expanded clone.

CDR3 protein	CDR3 DNA	V gene	J gene	D gene	clone size
CASKSLGDFYGYTF	TGTGCCAGTAAAAGTCTAGGGGATTTCTATGGCTACACCTTC	TRBV19	TRBJ1-2	.	.
CASSYSHYYGYTF	TGTGCCAGCAGTTACTCACATTACTATGGCTACACCTTC	TRBV6-5	TRBJ1-2	.	.
CASVMSGNQPQHF	TGTGCCAGCGTCATGTCAGGCAATCAGCCCCAGCATTTT	TRBV6-1	TRBJ1-5	.	.
CASSVGTGGLDTQYF	TGTGCCAGTTCGGTCGGGACAGGGGGCTTAGATACGCAGTATTTT	TRBV7-7	TRBJ2-3	TRBD1	once
CASGAGRDTDTQYF	TGTGCCTCAGGGGCAGGAAGGGACACAGATACGCAGTATTTT	TRBV9	TRBJ2-3	.	.
CASSSGTGGTEAFF	TGCGCCAGCAGCTCCGGGACAGGCGGAACTGAAGCTTTCTTT	TRBV5-1	TRBJ1-1	TRBD1	.
CASSFEAEKLFF	TGTGCCAGCAGCTTTGAGGCTGAAAAACTGTTTTTT	TRBV5-5	TRBJ1-4	.	.
CASSPGDKANVLTF	TGCGCCAGCAGCCCCGGGGATAAAGCCAACGTCCTGACTTTC	TRBV5-1	TRBJ2-6	.	.
CASSVRGSTNEKLFF	TGTGCCAGCAGCGTCCGGGGCTCAACTAATGAAAAACTGTTTTTT	TRBV9	TRBJ1-4	.	.
CASSLGQGADIQYF	TGCGCCAGCAGCTTGGGACAGGGGGCGGACATTCAGTACTTC	TRBV5-1	TRBJ2-4	TRBD1	.
CASSTFFGVGETQYF	TGTGCCAGCAGCACCTTCTTTGGAGTGGGAGAGACCCAGTACTTC	TRBV7-2	TRBJ2-5	.	.
CASRGNGGADTQYF	TGTGCCAGCAGAGGGAATGGGGGCGCAGATACGCAGTATTTT	TRBV6-1	TRBJ2-3	.	.
CASSLSGQPSLSEAFF	TGCGCCAGCAGCCTTTCGGGACAGCCCTCATTGTCTGAAGCTTTCTTT	TRBV4-1	TRBJ1-1	TRBD1	.
CASSFQGSETYEQYF	TGTGCCAGCAGCTTTCAGGGGTCGGAAACCTACGAGCAGTACTTC	TRBV5-4	TRBJ2-7	.	.
CASGRDGGLGTF	TGTGCCAGCGGCCGGGACGGTGGCTTGGGCACCTTC	TRBV5-5	TRBJ1-2	.	.
CASSQGTNPYGYTF	TGTGCCAGCAGCCAAGGCACAAACCCCTATGGCTACACCTTC	TRBV4-2	TRBJ1-2	.	.
CASSEATANTEAFF	TGTGCCAGCAGTGAGGCGACAGCTAACACTGAAGCTTTCTTT	TRBV6-1	TRBJ1-1	.	.
CASLSGRPSMEQFF	TGTGCCAGCCTCAGCGGGAGGCCCTCTATGGAGCAGTTCTTC	TRBV18	TRBJ2-1	TRBD2	once
CASSPNNNEQFF	TGCGCCAGCAGCCCTAATAACAATGAGCAGTTCTTC	TRBV4-1	TRBJ2-1	.	.
CASSFFLGEKLFF	TGTGCCAGCAGCTTTTTTTTGGGTGAAAAACTGTTTTTT	TRBV7-2	TRBJ1-4	.	.
CASSFLGTTTNEKLFF	TGTGCCAGCAGCTTTCTCGGGACAACAACTAATGAAAAACTGTTTTTT	TRBV7-9	TRBJ1-4	.	.
CASSPRSPDTQYF	TGTGCCAGCTCACCAAGGTCGCCAGATACGCAGTATTTT	TRBV18	TRBJ2-3	.	once
CAADRGGLADEQFF	TGTGCCGCAGATAGGGGGGGTTTGGCTGATGAGCAGTTCTTC	TRBV19	TRBJ2-1	.	.
CASSLSSGANVLTF	TGTGCCAGCAGTCTTAGCTCTGGGGCCAACGTCCTGACTTTC	TRBV28	TRBJ2-6	.	.
CASSLSRLAGAEQYF	TGTGCCAGCAGTTTATCGAGACTAGCGGGAGCCGAGCAGTACTTC	TRBV28	TRBJ2-7	TRBD2	.
CASSLGGTGGSGEQFF	TGCGCCAGCAGCTTGGGCGGGACAGGGGGCTCCGGTGAGCAGTTCTTC	TRBV5-1	TRBJ2-1	TRBD1	.
CASSYGYEDTQYF	TGTGCCAGCAGTTACGGCTATGAAGATACGCAGTATTTT	TRBV6-5	TRBJ2-3	.	.
CASRPVAGRLNEQFF	TGCGCCAGCAGGCCGGTGGCGGGTCGTTTGAATGAGCAGTTCTTC	TRBV5-1	TRBJ2-1	.	.
CASRGGTGEEQPQHF	TGCGCCAGCAGGGGCGGGACAGGGGAGGAACAGCCCCAGCATTTT	TRBV5-1	TRBJ1-5	TRBD1	few
CASSPASGKETQYF	TGTGCCAGCTCACCGGCTAGCGGGAAAGAGACCCAGTACTTC	TRBV18	TRBJ2-5	TRBD2	.
CASSLGGTVQETQYF	TGTGCCAGCAGCTTAGGAGGGACAGTCCAAGAGACCCAGTACTTC	TRBV11-3	TRBJ2-5	TRBD1	.
CASSLQGFGANVLTF	TGTGCCAGCAGCTTGCAGGGCTTTGGGGCCAACGTCCTGACTTTC	TRBV5-4	TRBJ2-6	.	.
CASSQRERETQYF	TGTGCCAGCAGTCAGCGGGAGAGGGAGACCCAGTACTTC	TRBV27	TRBJ2-5	TRBD2	.
CASSKRDYWQETQYF	TGTGCCAGCAGCAAACGGGACTATTGGCAAGAGACCCAGTACTTC	TRBV9	TRBJ2-5	TRBD2	once
CASSQGNTPYEQYF	TGCGCCAGCAGCCAAGGAAACACCCCCTACGAGCAGTACTTC	TRBV4-1	TRBJ2-7	.	.